A selection of T cell receptor beta chains follows, all from one sample in a study of cytomegalovirus exposure and HLA in healthy donors. Here immunoSEQ multiplex PCR was the method, and the copy in TCRdb shows in-frame clones only, minus some. The clone table shows about 53,000 clones, with the ten largest holding roughly 12%. Sequenced sample: PBMCs. The receptors originated from a man aged 18 to 29 in good health and CMV-seropositive. Both conserved end residues are trimmed from each CDR3.

v_gene: TRBV9; CDR3aa: ASSVSGLAGVEQY
v_gene: TRBV7-3; CDR3aa: ASNGGGPNTEAF
v_gene: TRBV13; CDR3aa: ASFGLATDTQY
v_gene: TRBV5-6; CDR3aa: ASSSGTGDEKLF
v_gene: TRBV11-1; CDR3aa: ASSPHEVAGVFEQY
v_gene: TRBV15; CDR3aa: ATSRSQLNQPQH
v_gene: TRBV5-6; CDR3aa: ASSPTTDYEQY
v_gene: TRBV5-1; CDR3aa: ASSLDGRLEETQY
v_gene: TRBV2; CDR3aa: ASRTGVSYEQY
v_gene: TRBV30; CDR3aa: AWTSGNTYEQY
v_gene: TRBV6-5; CDR3aa: ASGCLREGLYEQY
v_gene: TRBV14; CDR3aa: ASSQANLVTGELF
v_gene: TRBV10-3; CDR3aa: AISPTPGTSGHPREYNEQF
v_gene: TRBV4-1; CDR3aa: ASSQLAGGGYNEQF
v_gene: TRBV29-1; CDR3aa: SLEGTDTQY
v_gene: TRBV7-3; CDR3aa: ASSLRQGSYNEQF
v_gene: TRBV19; CDR3aa: ASAGTGASYSNQPQH
v_gene: TRBV5-6; CDR3aa: ASSLNRGDTEAF
v_gene: TRBV10-3; CDR3aa: AISGGGTVSYEQY
v_gene: TRBV18; CDR3aa: ASSKPAWLADTGELF
v_gene: TRBV28; CDR3aa: ASSAYRDRVREKLF
v_gene: TRBV15; CDR3aa: ATSKLAGRMDTQY
v_gene: TRBV19; CDR3aa: ASSMEGANAGELF
v_gene: TRBV2; CDR3aa: ASSEGSNSYEQY
v_gene: TRBV9; CDR3aa: ASSVAPTSGRGNEQF
v_gene: TRBV27; CDR3aa: ASMKGQSTGELF
v_gene: TRBV27; CDR3aa: ASSLLGGNQPQH
v_gene: TRBV6-5; CDR3aa: ASSSSPQVEQF
v_gene: TRBV5-1; CDR3aa: ASSGDSGYEQY
v_gene: TRBV6-5; CDR3aa: AISEGDSNQPQH
v_gene: TRBV27; CDR3aa: ASSLGPGPQH
v_gene: TRBV30; CDR3aa: AWSDWGTGGPEAF
v_gene: TRBV9; CDR3aa: ASGLGVAGWTDTQY
v_gene: TRBV25-1; CDR3aa: ASTQGLVTDTQY
v_gene: TRBV7-9; CDR3aa: ASTVLGVEQY
v_gene: TRBV9; CDR3aa: ASSVLGDTGELF
v_gene: TRBV11-2; CDR3aa: ASSLDSGQNYGYT
v_gene: TRBV18; CDR3aa: ASSPPGQGITSNQPQH
v_gene: TRBV7-7; CDR3aa: ASSPGQGHNEQF
v_gene: TRBV7-2; CDR3aa: ASSLQAGGGNEQF
v_gene: TRBV5-3; CDR3aa: ARSLQAYEQY
v_gene: TRBV11-1; CDR3aa: ASIPYYEQY
v_gene: TRBV5-1; CDR3aa: ASSLGQLNNEQF
v_gene: TRBV18; CDR3aa: ASSPRGLPTGELF